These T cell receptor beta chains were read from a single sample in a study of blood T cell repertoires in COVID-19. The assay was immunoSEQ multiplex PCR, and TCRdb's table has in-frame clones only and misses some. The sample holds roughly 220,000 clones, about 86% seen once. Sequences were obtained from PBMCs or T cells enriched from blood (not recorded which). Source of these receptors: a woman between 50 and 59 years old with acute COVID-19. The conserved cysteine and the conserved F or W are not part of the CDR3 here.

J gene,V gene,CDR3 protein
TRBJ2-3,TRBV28,ASSLPTEDTQY
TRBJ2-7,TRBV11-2,ASSSVGLADSYEQY
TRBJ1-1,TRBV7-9,ASSPGQGEVNTEAF
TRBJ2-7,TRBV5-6,ASRPTGIYEQY
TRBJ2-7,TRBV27,ASSPVLAGSYEQY
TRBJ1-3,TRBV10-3,AISEGTTGNTIY
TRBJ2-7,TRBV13,ASSSHRTIYEQY
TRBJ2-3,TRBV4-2,ASSQGSILV
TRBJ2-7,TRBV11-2,ASSLMERAGGPYEQY
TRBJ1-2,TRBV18,ASSPGGGLYGYT
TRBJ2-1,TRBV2,ASSGFLAGLNEQF
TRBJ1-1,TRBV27,ASTTGTGITEAF
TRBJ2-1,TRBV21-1,ASSPGLAVDNEQF
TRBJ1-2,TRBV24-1,ATSDRTTQGGYT
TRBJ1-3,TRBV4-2,ASSQSGYTGNTIY
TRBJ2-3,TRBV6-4,ASREAPLSTDTQY
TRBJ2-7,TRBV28,ASSLLVVRGAYEQY
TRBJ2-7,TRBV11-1,ASSINRGHYEQY
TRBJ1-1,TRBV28,ASSFGTGSAEAF
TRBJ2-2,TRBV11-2,ASSSGQGAGELF
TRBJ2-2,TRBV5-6,ASSFGGFNTGELF
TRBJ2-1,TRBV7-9,ASSDSGTSGNEQF
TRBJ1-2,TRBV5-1,ASTPAENYGYT
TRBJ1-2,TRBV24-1,ATSDPRVGNYGYT
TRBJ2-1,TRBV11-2,ASSLASAYNEQF
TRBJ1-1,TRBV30,AWSVPTVVAF
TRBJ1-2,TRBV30,AWTGGYGGYT
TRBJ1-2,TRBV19,ASSRGVANYGYT
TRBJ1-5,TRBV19,ASSETGGRNQPQH
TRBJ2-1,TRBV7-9,ASSSKTRLAVSSYNEQF
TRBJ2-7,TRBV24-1,ATSDLDRPYEQY
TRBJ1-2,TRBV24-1,ATSEGGEAYGYT
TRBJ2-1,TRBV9,ASSVGVAGVSLVEQF
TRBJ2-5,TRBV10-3,AISPGLEAVGTQY
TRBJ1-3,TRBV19,ASTPQGLSSGNTIY
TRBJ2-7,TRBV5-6,ASSFGPPAGLYEQY
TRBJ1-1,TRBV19,ASSTRTGETEAF
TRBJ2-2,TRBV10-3,AISRGSPTGELF
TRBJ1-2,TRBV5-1,ASSPPRTGAGYT
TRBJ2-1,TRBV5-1,ASSLWREGLYNEQF
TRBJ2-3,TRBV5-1,ASSFRVDTQY
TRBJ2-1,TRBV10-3,AISATSGRIDEQF
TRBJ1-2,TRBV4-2,ASSQEGGNYGYT
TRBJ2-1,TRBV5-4,ASSIGLAGDEQF
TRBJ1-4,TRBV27,ASSYADRVGEKLF
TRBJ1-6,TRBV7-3,ASSLKGPGGGQNSPLH
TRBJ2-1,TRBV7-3,ASSAQANEQF
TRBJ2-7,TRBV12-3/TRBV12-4,ASSARSYEQY